The 2 T cell receptor beta chains given below trace back to one sample, sequenced in a study of Ad26.COV2.S vaccination and SARS-CoV-2 variants. Sample treatment: roughly 19 received Ad26.COV2.S at low or high dose, single or two shots; roughly five received placebo; per-sample allocation not given. After the first vaccine or placebo injection, samples were drawn on day 63. The assay was immunoSEQ multiplex PCR, and TCRdb's table has in-frame clones only and misses some. This table holds 430,000 or so clones, 90% found once. The starting material was peripheral blood, obtained in a trial of Ad26.COV2.S vaccine versus placebo. All receptors derive from a person between 18 and 59 years old who received the Ad26.COV2.S COVID-19 vaccine or a placebo.

The chain is built from TRBV6-2 or TRBV6-3 and TRBJ1-5; D unresolved. Per germline, CDR1 MNHEY and CDR2 SVGEGT. The CDR3 extends over 15 amino acids. Trimming removed 5 bases from V and 2 bases from J, with 13 bases in between. CDR3 DNA: TGTGCCAGCAGTCCCGGAGGAAGGGGCAATCAGCCCCAGCATTTT. It encodes CASSPGGRGNQPQHF.

Turning to this clone: Distinct nucleotide sequences in the sample also encode this CDR3. The V gene is TRBV7-9, the J gene TRBJ1-5; D call uncertain. Germline V CDR1 and CDR2: SEHNR, FQNEAQ (reference sequence). The CDR3 consists of 12 residues. V was shortened by 3 bases and J by 3 bases, with 3 bases between the two germline ends. CDR3 nucleotides: TGTGCCAGCAGCTTCCTCAATCAGCCCCAGCATTTT. As protein: CASSFLNQPQHF.